The source of this TCR beta chain is a study of a mutant IDH1 vaccine in newly diagnosed glioma. Study details: There were roughly 60% males and around 38% females among treated patients, whose mean age was about 44 years.

The time point here: baseline, week 1 (first vaccination visit). Treatment of the sample: pre-vaccination baseline after standard-of-care therapy. New WHO grade 3 or 4 IDH1-mutant, ATRX-lost astrocytomas were present in all donors. The germline V gene encodes CDR1 SGDLS and CDR2 YYNGEE. This CDR3 spans 14 amino acids. J gave up 3 bases and V 3 bases, and 3 bases lay outside the gene matches. Sequencing used immunoSEQ multiplex PCR; TCRdb keeps in-frame clones, though not all of them. The sample lists tens of thousands of clones, 60% to 85% seen once, with 1.5% to 2% in the top ten. The rearrangement links TRBV9 to TRBJ1-5; 7 bases are shared with TRBD1. This receptor was identified in a woman in her forties with glioma. The input for sequencing was PBMCs, taken from a glioma patient treated with radiotherapy, temozolomide or both. CDR3 nucleotide sequence: TGTGCCAGCAGCGCGACAGGGATCAATCAGCCCCAGCATTTT. Protein sequence: CASSATGINQPQHF.